Listed here are 28 T cell receptor beta chains from one sample, sequenced in a study of identical twins. MiXCR was run by TCRdb on the 5' RACE reads, yielding one entry per CDR3 protein. The table lists about 700,000 distinct CDR3 sequences, around 8.6% of them singletons. The same specimen was also included in a second study, on yellow fever vaccine responses in identical twins.

The sequenced sample consisted of PBMCs. The source of these receptors is a woman aged 18-29 years in good health.

A few counts support this clonotype. V is TRBV29-1 and J is TRBJ2-3; 9 bases are a match to TRBD2. The V segment lost 1 base and the J segment 5 bases; nucleotides outside the gene matches: 4. The CDR3 covers 14 residues. The germline CDR1 and CDR2 sequences are SQVTM and ANQGSEA. CDR3 sequence (DNA): TGCAGCGTTGAAGGCGGGAGGGCGGGAGATACGCAGTATTTT. This encodes CSVEGGRAGDTQYF.

The gene calls are TRBV28 and TRBJ2-7; 7 nucleotides match TRBD1. With V trimmed by 4 bases and J by 3 bases, 9 bases remained unmatched. Germline loops: CDR1 MDHEN, CDR2 SYDVKM. This CDR3 is 15 amino acids long. CDR3 sequence: CASSSAGTENYEQYF. The DNA for the CDR3 is TGTGCCAGCAGTTCAGCCGGGACAGAGAACTACGAGCAGTACTTC.

In DNA form, the CDR3 reads TGTGCCAGCAGCTTAGTGTTTATGGGCGGGGGGGCTAGGGATGAGCAGTTCTTC. Its protein product is CASSLVFMGGGARDEQFF. This chain connects TRBV11-2 to TRBJ2-1; 9 bases agree with TRBD2. Germline V gene lookup returns CDR1 SGHAT and CDR2 FQNNGV. Trimming at V came to 1 base and at J to 8 bases, leaving 15 bases not matched to a gene. This CDR3 has 18 residues.

This clonotype was seen ten or more times. The V gene is TRBV7-6, the J gene TRBJ2-1; D assignment may be TRBD1 or TRBD2 (5 bases each). The CDR3 consists of 16 residues. Deletions cut 1 base from V and 0 bases from J, with 10 bases between. Germline V CDR1 and CDR2: SGHVS, FNYEAQ. CDR3 DNA: TGTGCCAGCAGCTTAGGGGGACCGAGCTCCTACAATGAGCAGTTCTTC. This sequence encodes CASSLGGPSSYNEQFF.

This clonotype has ten or more counts. J is TRBJ2-3 and V is TRBV29-1; D remains unclear. The germline V gene has CDR1 SQVTM and CDR2 ANQGSEA. The CDR3 has 14 amino acids. Trimming took off 4 bases at V and 5 bases at J, with 16 bases between the two ends. In DNA, the CDR3 is TGCAGCGTTGTAGGCCGCGCCTCGGGAGATACGCAGTATTTT. This codes for CSVVGRASGDTQYF.

This clonotype was counted a few times. The rearrangement links TRBV7-9 to TRBJ2-2; 8 nucleotides align to TRBD1. Germline CDR1 is SEHNR and CDR2 is FQNEAQ (reference sequence). This CDR3 has 17 amino acids. V gave up 0 bases and J gave up 1 base; unmatched junction bases: 4. The CDR3 DNA follows: TGTGCCAGCAGCTTAGCGCTGGACAGGGTGAACACCGGGGAGCTGTTTTTT. Amino acids: CASSLALDRVNTGELFF.

This clonotype was counted many times. The chain links TRBV2 to TRBJ2-5; a weak D match, TRBD1 (6 bases). V lost 4 bases to trimming and J lost 2 bases, with 8 bases between them. CDR1 is SNHLY and CDR2 is FYNNEI in the germline V gene. The CDR3 loop spans 13 amino acids. The CDR3 sequence: CASSGTDQETQYF. DNA of the CDR3: TGTGCCAGCAGTGGGACAGATCAAGAGACCCAGTACTTC.

This clonotype has more than one count but fewer than ten. The chain employs TRBV5-1 and TRBJ2-7, with 7 bases matching TRBD1. Germline values: CDR1 SGHRS, CDR2 YFSETQ. The CDR3 covers 15 residues. Trimming took 4 bases from V and 4 from J; bases not matched to a gene: 11. The CDR3 protein is CASSPGTVPTYEQYF. In nucleotides, the CDR3 is TGCGCCAGCAGCCCAGGGACAGTACCGACTTACGAGCAGTACTTC.

This clonotype was seen a few times. The chain carries TRBV20-1 and TRBJ2-4; D unclear. In germline, CDR1 is DFQATT, CDR2 SNEGSKA (reference sequence). V gave up 6 bases and J gave up 0 bases, with 6 bases separating them. This CDR3 region has 12 residues. CDR3 DNA sequence: TGCAGTGCCCCAAGAGCCAAAAACATTCAGTACTTC. Translated: CSAPRAKNIQYF.

This clonotype occurred many times. The V call is TRBV4-3, the J call TRBJ2-2; D might be TRBD2 (5 bases). Germline CDR1 reads LGHNA; CDR2 reads YSLEER. Between the trimmed V and J ends, which lost 1 base and 1 base, there was a span of 10 bases. The CDR3 runs 16 residues. CDR3 DNA sequence: TGCGCCAGCAGCCAAGTGAGGGAGCGGAACACCGGGGAGCTGTTTTTT. Translation: CASSQVRERNTGELFF.

This clonotype has just a few counts. The V and J genes are TRBV29-1 and TRBJ2-5, with TRBD2 matching 11 bases. Looked up from germline, CDR1 is SQVTM and CDR2 is ANQGSEA. The CDR3 length is 16 residues. V was pared by 3 bases and J by 0 bases, with 6 bases of the junction left unmatched. CDR3 in amino acids: CSVEPGLAAYQETQYF. The CDR3 nucleotides are TGCAGCGTTGAGCCGGGACTAGCGGCGTACCAAGAGACCCAGTACTTC.

The chain couples TRBV12-3 or TRBV12-4 to TRBJ2-5; TRBD1 might be the D (5 bases). Trimming removed 7 bases at V and 5 bases at J, with 20 bases between. The CDR3 is 15 residues long. The DNA for the CDR3 is TGTGCCAGCACCCAGGCTGGAAGGGGCCGGGAGACCCAGTACTTC. Its translation is CASTQAGRGRETQYF.

This clonotype was seen a few times. The CDR3 is CASSMGLAATYEQYF. The DNA for the CDR3 is TGTGCCAGTAGTATGGGACTAGCGGCCACCTACGAGCAGTACTTC. The chain is built from TRBV19 and TRBJ2-7, with 11 bases fitting TRBD2. The V segment lost 3 bases and the J segment 2 bases; nucleotides outside the gene matches: 3. Germline lookup yields CDR1 LNHDA and CDR2 SQIVND (reference sequence). This CDR3 spans 15 amino acids.

This clonotype was observed at least ten times. The DNA of the CDR3 is TGTGCCAGCAGCCCGAACGGAGGGGAGACGCAGTATTTT. Translated: CASSPNGGETQYF. The chain combines TRBV12-3 or TRBV12-4 with TRBJ2-3; possible D gene TRBD2, 6 bases. Trimming pared 6 bases from V and 9 bases from J, leaving 16 bases between. CDR3 length: 13 residues.

There are a few counts of this clonotype. The rearrangement links TRBV20-1 to TRBJ2-7, with 7 bases aligning to TRBD1. The CDR3 is 14 residues long. Per the germline V gene, CDR1 is DFQATT and CDR2 is SNEGSKA (reference sequence). Trimming at V came to 3 bases and at J to 3 bases, leaving 8 bases not matched to a gene. The CDR3 loop reads CSASGQGDGYEQYF. The CDR3, as DNA: TGCAGTGCTAGCGGGCAGGGGGACGGCTACGAGCAGTACTTC.

The J gene is TRBJ1-1, the V gene TRBV6-5, with 7 bases aligning to TRBD1. Germline CDR1 reads MNHEY; CDR2 reads SVGAGI. The CDR3 length is 14 residues. V gave up 0 bases and J gave up 5 bases; unmatched junction bases: 3. The CDR3 sequence: CASSYSQGVTEAFF. In DNA form, the CDR3 reads TGTGCCAGCAGTTACTCTCAGGGGGTGACTGAAGCTTTCTTT.

This clonotype has only a few counts. The chain is built from TRBV3-1 and TRBJ2-6; no clear D. The CDR3 contains 17 residues. CDR1 and CDR2 from the germline V gene are LGHDT and YNNKEL (reference sequence). Trimming left V 0 bases short and J 0 bases short, with 9 bases between. The CDR3 here is CASSQEARSSGANVLTF. DNA for the CDR3: TGTGCCAGCAGCCAAGAGGCCAGAAGCTCTGGGGCCAACGTCCTGACTTTC.

The sample holds a few counts of this clonotype. The V gene is TRBV14, the J gene TRBJ2-1; possible D gene TRBD2, 6 bases. The V end lost 1 base, the J end lost 8 bases, and 15 bases lay between the germline ends. The CDR3 length is 15 residues. Germline CDR1 SGHDN, CDR2 FVKESK. CDR3 nucleotides: TGTGCCAGCAGCCAAGGGACGGGAGTTTTGGATGAGCAGTTCTTC. Its protein is CASSQGTGVLDEQFF.

V is TRBV20-1 and J is TRBJ2-3; D is unresolved. The V end was cut by 3 bases, the J end by 0 bases, with 10 bases between. The CDR3 totals 14 residues. CDR1 is DFQATT, CDR2 SNEGSKA, per germline (reference sequence). CDR3 sequence: CSASNTQSTDTQYF. CDR3 DNA: TGCAGTGCTAGCAACACCCAGAGCACAGATACGCAGTATTTT.

This clonotype has a handful of counts. The CDR3 loop is CASSLRSSGSSGNIQYF. In DNA, the CDR3 is TGTGCCAGCAGTCTAAGAAGTAGCGGGAGTTCGGGAAACATTCAGTACTTC. J is TRBJ2-4 and V is TRBV12-3 or TRBV12-4; 9 nucleotides match TRBD2. Trimming removed 5 bases from V and 6 bases from J; junction bases left unmatched: 14. The CDR3 totals 17 residues.

This clonotype came up a few times. The junction shows a germline mismatch at one end, possibly a read error. The chain recombines TRBV20-1 with TRBJ2-5, with D possibly matching TRBD1 (6 bases). CDR1 and CDR2 (germline): DFQATT, SNEGSKA (reference sequence). The CDR3 is 11 amino acids. DNA for the CDR3: TGCAGTGCCCTATGGACAGAGGGCCAGGACTTC. It specifies CSALWTEGQDF.

This clonotype was detected many times. V and J are TRBV21-1 and TRBJ1-5; no DNA check was done on the table's D call, TRBD1. TRBV21-1 is a pseudogene. CDR3 length: 16 residues. CDR3 bases: TGTGCCAGCAGCAAAGGGGGCGGGTGGAGCAATCAGCCCCAGCATTTT. It is translated as CASSKGGGWSNQPQHF.

This rearrangement joins TRBV29-1 to TRBJ2-2, with 8 bases fitting TRBD1. V lost 6 bases to trimming and J lost 1 base; unmatched junction nucleotides: 4. Germline loops: CDR1 SQVTM, CDR2 ANQGSEA. The CDR3 is 14 residues long. Here the CDR3 reads CSVGTGLNTGELFF. CDR3 nucleotides: TGCAGCGTGGGGACAGGTCTGAACACCGGGGAGCTGTTTTTT.

This clonotype was detected a few times. The CDR3 DNA follows: TGCAGCGTTGTGGGGGACAGGGTCGAGCAGTACTTC. It translates to CSVVGDRVEQYF. The chain joins TRBV29-1 to TRBJ2-7; 9 positions match TRBD1. Per germline, CDR1 SQVTM and CDR2 ANQGSEA. The CDR3 loop spans 12 amino acids. The ends lost 4 bases at V and 6 bases at J; junction bases unmatched: 4.

The chain has TRBV10-3 and TRBJ2-2; D is uncertain. This CDR3 region has 11 residues. The V gene lost 8 bases and the J gene lost 6 bases, with 7 bases spanning the gap. Germline lookup yields CDR1 ENHRY and CDR2 SYGVKD. In nucleotides, the CDR3 is TGTGCCATCCAATCCTCCGGGGAGCTGTTTTTT. This encodes CAIQSSGELFF.

Only a few counts were recorded for this clonotype. The chain uses TRBV20-1 and TRBJ2-3; 13 bases match TRBD2. This CDR3 contains 15 residues. J was trimmed by 6 bases and V by 6 bases; bases with no gene match: 9. Germline assignment: CDR1 DFQATT and CDR2 SNEGSKA (reference sequence). The CDR3 loop is CSATTSGGLLDTQYF. The CDR3 DNA is TGCAGTGCGACGACTAGCGGGGGGCTCCTCGATACGCAGTATTTT.

J is TRBJ2-1 and V is TRBV29-1; TRBD2 matches 9 bases. Germline assignment: CDR1 SQVTM and CDR2 ANQGSEA. The V segment lost 6 bases and the J segment 4 bases; nucleotides outside the gene matches: 13. This CDR3 region has 16 residues. Written as DNA, the CDR3 is TGCAGCGTGCCCCTTGGTAGCGGGGGATCATACAATGAGCAGTTCTTC. This gives the protein CSVPLGSGGSYNEQFF.

V gene TRBV5-1 combines with J gene TRBJ2-7; 10 bases agree with TRBD2. The CDR3 consists of 16 residues. J was trimmed by 3 bases and V by 1 base; bases with no gene match: 7. CDR1 is SGHRS and CDR2 is YFSETQ in the germline V gene. In nucleotides, the CDR3 is TGCGCCAGCAGCTTGAGCGGGACTAGCGTTTTCTACGAGCAGTACTTC. It yields the protein CASSLSGTSVFYEQYF.